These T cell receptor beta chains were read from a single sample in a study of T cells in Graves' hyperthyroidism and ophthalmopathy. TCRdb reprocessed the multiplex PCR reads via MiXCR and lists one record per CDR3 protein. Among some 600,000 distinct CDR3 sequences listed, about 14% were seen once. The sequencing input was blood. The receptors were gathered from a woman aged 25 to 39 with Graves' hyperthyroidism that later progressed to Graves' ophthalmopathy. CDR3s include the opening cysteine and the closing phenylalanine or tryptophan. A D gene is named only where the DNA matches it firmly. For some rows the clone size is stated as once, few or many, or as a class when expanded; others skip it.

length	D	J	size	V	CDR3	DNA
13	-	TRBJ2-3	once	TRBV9	CASSAYGTDTQYF	TGTGCCAGCAGCGCCTACGGCACAGATACGCAGTATTTT
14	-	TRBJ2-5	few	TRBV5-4	CASSTPDDVETQYF	TGTGCCAGCAGCACCCCTGACGACGTGGAGACCCAGTACTTC
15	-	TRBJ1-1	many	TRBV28	CASSPHSGKNTEAFF	TGTGCCAGCAGCCCCCATTCTGGCAAGAACACTGAAGCTTTCTTT
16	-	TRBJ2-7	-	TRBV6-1	CASSEVPGGIIHEQYF	TGTGCCAGCAGTGAAGTTCCAGGGGGGATTATCCACGAGCAGTACTTC
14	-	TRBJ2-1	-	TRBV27	CASSLSRDYNEQFF	TGTGCCAGCAGTTTATCCCGGGACTACAATGAGCAGTTCTTC
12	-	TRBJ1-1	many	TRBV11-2	CASSSGYTEAFF	TGTGCCAGCAGCTCAGGGTACACTGAAGCTTTCTTT
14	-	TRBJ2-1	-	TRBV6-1	CASSQTRTGNEQFF	TGTGCCAGCAGCCAGACTAGAACGGGTAATGAGCAGTTCTTC
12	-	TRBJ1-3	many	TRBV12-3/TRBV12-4	CASSFQGNTIYF	TGTGCCAGCAGTTTCCAAGGAAACACCATATATTTT
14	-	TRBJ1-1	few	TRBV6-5	CASSYSTVNTEAFF	TGTGCCAGCAGTTACTCGACAGTGAACACTGAAGCTTTCTTT
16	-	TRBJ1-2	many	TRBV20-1	CSARDLFGDTRYGYTF	TGCAGTGCTAGAGATCTGTTCGGTGACACCAGATATGGCTACACCTTC
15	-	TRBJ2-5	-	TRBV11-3	CASSSPTDSQEAQYF	TGTGCCAGCAGCTCGCCCACAGATAGCCAAGAGGCCCAGTACTTC
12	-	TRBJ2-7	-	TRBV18	CASSAQDYEQYF	TGTGCCAGCTCAGCACAGGACTACGAGCAGTACTTC
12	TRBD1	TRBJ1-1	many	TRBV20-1	CSAGQPETEAFF	TGCAGTGCGGGACAGCCGGAAACTGAAGCTTTCTTT
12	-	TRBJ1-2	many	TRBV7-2	CASSLDQRGYTF	TGTGCCAGCAGCTTAGACCAGCGAGGCTACACCTTC
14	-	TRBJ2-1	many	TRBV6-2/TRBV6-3	CASSYGFFYNEQFF	TGTGCCAGCAGTTACGGATTTTTTTACAATGAGCAGTTCTTC
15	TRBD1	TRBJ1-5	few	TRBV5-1	CASSLAGTANQPQHF	TGCGCCAGCAGCTTGGCTGGGACAGCTAATCAGCCCCAGCATTTT
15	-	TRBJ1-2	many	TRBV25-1	CASSAGTTSPLGYTF	TGTGCCAGCAGTGCCGGGACGACCTCCCCGCTCGGCTACACCTTC
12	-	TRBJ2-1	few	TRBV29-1	CSVETGLDEQFF	TGCAGCGTTGAAACCGGGTTAGACGAGCAGTTCTTC
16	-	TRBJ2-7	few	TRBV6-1	CASSSGSGWRNYEQYF	TGTGCCAGCAGCTCCGGAAGTGGTTGGAGGAACTACGAGCAGTACTTC
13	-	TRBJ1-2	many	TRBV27	CASKGQGDAGYTF	TGTGCCAGCAAGGGGCAGGGTGACGCGGGCTACACCTTC
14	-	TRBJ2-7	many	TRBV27	CASRPRSSTYEQYF	TGTGCCAGCAGGCCACGCTCGTCTACCTACGAGCAGTACTTC
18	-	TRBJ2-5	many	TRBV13	CASSYIEWVGTRGETQYF	TGTGCCAGCAGCTACATAGAGTGGGTCGGGACCCGAGGAGAGACCCAGTACTTC
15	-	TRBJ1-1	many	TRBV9	CASSVSGLGHTEAFF	TGTGCCAGCAGCGTATCTGGGCTGGGGCACACTGAAGCTTTCTTT
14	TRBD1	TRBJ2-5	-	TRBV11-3	CASSLVRDRETQYF	TGTGCCAGCAGCTTAGTCCGGGACAGAGAGACCCAGTACTTC
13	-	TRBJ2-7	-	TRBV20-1	CSATRPSSYEQYF	TGCAGTGCCACTAGACCCAGCTCCTACGAGCAGTACTTC
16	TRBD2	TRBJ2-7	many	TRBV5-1	CASSPYLAGGTYEQYF	TGCGCCAGCAGCCCCTACCTAGCGGGGGGGACCTACGAGCAGTACTTC
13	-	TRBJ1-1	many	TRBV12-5	CASGLVGVTEAFF	TGTGCTAGTGGTTTGGTCGGAGTGACTGAAGCTTTCTTT
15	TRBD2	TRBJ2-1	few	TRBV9	CASSDSGSSYNEQFF	TGTGCCAGCAGCGATAGCGGGAGCTCCTACAATGAGCAGTTCTTC
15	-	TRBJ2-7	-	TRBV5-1	CAGSASGTGDGEQYF	TGCGCCGGCAGCGCCTCCGGGACTGGAGACGGGGAGCAGTACTTC
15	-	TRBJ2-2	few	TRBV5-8	CASSYPAGSAGELFF	TGTGCCAGCAGCTACCCCGCCGGGAGCGCCGGGGAGCTGTTTTTT
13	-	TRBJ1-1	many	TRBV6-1	CASSETSGTEAFF	TGTGCCAGCAGTGAGACCTCGGGCACTGAAGCTTTCTTT
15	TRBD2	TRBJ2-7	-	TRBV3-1	CASSTTSWGGTEQYF	TGTGCCAGCAGCACCACATCATGGGGGGGGACTGAGCAGTACTTC
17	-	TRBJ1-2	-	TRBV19	CASSTPPDLGTLYGYTF	TGTGCCAGTAGTACCCCACCGGACCTCGGGACACTCTATGGCTACACCTTC
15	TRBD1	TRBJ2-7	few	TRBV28	CASRVTGQGLYEQYF	TGTGCCAGCAGAGTTACGGGACAGGGGCTCTACGAGCAGTACTTC
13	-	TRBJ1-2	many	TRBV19	CASSVPGNYGYTF	TGTGCCAGTAGTGTCCCTGGGAACTATGGCTACACCTTC
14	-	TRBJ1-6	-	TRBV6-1	CATTRGILNSPLHF	TGTGCCACCACGAGGGGTATTCTCAATTCACCCCTCCACTTT
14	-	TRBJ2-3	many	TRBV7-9	CASSPGGGTDTQYF	TGTGCCAGCAGCCCCGGAGGGGGGACAGATACGCAGTATTTT
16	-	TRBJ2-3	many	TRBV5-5	CASSLSGTLYGDTQYF	TGTGCCAGCAGCTTGTCTGGCACGCTGTATGGGGATACGCAGTATTTT
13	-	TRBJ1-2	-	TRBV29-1	CSVGQGTNYGYTF	TGCAGCGTTGGGCAGGGGACGAACTATGGCTACACCTTC
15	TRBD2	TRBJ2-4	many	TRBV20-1	CSARDRASGSHIQYF	TGCAGTGCTAGAGATCGGGCTAGCGGGAGCCACATTCAGTACTTC
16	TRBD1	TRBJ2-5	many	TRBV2	CASSEAGQAPRETQYF	TGTGCCAGCAGTGAAGCGGGACAGGCCCCTCGGGAGACCCAGTACTTC
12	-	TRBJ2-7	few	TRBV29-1	CSVSGSSYEQYF	TGCAGCGTGTCAGGGAGCTCCTACGAGCAGTACTTC